The T cell receptor beta chain under discussion was sequenced for a study of CD8 T cells in ankylosing spondylitis. General study points: As for the disease-linked clones, they showed a CD8+ phenotype and occurred at relatively low frequencies in peripheral blood. Reportedly, significant enrichment of disease-linked clones occurred in matched ankylosing spondylitis synovial fluid. In reactive arthritis synovial fluid and blood, some motif variants had been reported before. Seven or eight highly homologous variants formed a TCR beta motif that appeared characteristic of ankylosing spondylitis blood.

For this clonotype: What it binds is unknown.

Quantitative 5'-RACE was performed with molecular barcodes, and it yielded the TCR beta libraries. Each CDR3 protein is one row after TCRdb ran MiXCR on the 5' RACE reads. The sample contains under 850,000 distinct CDR3 sequences, under 20% of which appear only once. There are 13 residues in the CDR3. Trimming took off 3 bases at V and 3 bases at J, with 9 bases between the two ends. CDR1 and CDR2 (germline): SNHLY, FYNNEI. Source material: blood, either unsorted or a sorted T cell fraction (not recorded which). The TCR comes from a male donor with ankylosing spondylitis. The chain employs TRBV2 and TRBJ2-7; possible D gene TRBD1, 5 bases. CDR3 DNA: TGTGCCAGCAGTGAGGCAGGGATCTACGAGCAGTACTTC. It encodes CASSEAGIYEQYF.